These T cell receptor beta chains were read from a single sample in a study of Tregs in tolerant kidney transplant recipients. Clones were read by immunoSEQ multiplex PCR, and TCRdb kept only the in-frame ones, dropping some. The sample holds around 61,000 clones, 65% to 85% seen once. The sample consisted of CD4+ T cells from blood. Source of these receptors: a human donor in good health. Both conserved end residues are part of each CDR3. A D gene is named only where the DNA matches it firmly. A row's size may be missing; if present it is once, few, many or a size class.

J	V	size	D	DNA	CDR3
TRBJ2-1	TRBV4-1	NA	NA	TGCGCCAGCAGCCAAATCGTAGGGGTAGCCTACAATGAGCAGTTCTTC	CASSQIVGVAYNEQFF
TRBJ1-2	TRBV5-1	medium-sized	TRBD1	TGCGCCAGCAGCTTGGGGACAGGAAACTATGGCTACACCTTC	CASSLGTGNYGYTF
TRBJ2-1	TRBV29-1	NA	TRBD1	TGCAGCGTTGAAGGGGGGGACAGGGGATACAATGAGCAGTTCTTC	CSVEGGDRGYNEQFF
TRBJ2-7	TRBV18	NA	NA	TGTGCCAGCTCACCTTCGTTGATGAACGAGCAGTACTTC	CASSPSLMNEQYF
TRBJ1-2	TRBV9	NA	TRBD1	TGTGCCAGCAAGGGGGCTGGCGGCTACACCTTC	CASKGAGGYTF
TRBJ2-2	TRBV7-3	NA	NA	TGTGCCAGCAGCTTAATGGGGGTAACCAGGGACACCGGGGAGCTGTTTTTT	CASSLMGVTRDTGELFF
TRBJ1-1	TRBV6-1	NA	NA	TGTGCCAGCAGTGCTTTGGGGCTCACTGAAGCTTTCTTT	CASSALGLTEAFF
TRBJ1-2	TRBV7-2	NA	TRBD1	TGTGCCAGCACCAATAACAGGGGTGGCGGCTACACCTTC	CASTNNRGGGYTF
TRBJ2-2	TRBV30	NA	NA	TGTGCCTGGAGTGGGGCGGGACGTGGGGGGACCGGGGAGCTGTTTTTT	CAWSGAGRGGTGELFF
TRBJ1-1	TRBV11-3	NA	TRBD1	TGTGCCAGCAGACGGGGACAGGCCACCACTGAAGCTTTCTTT	CASRRGQATTEAFF
TRBJ1-1	TRBV6-6	NA	NA	TGTGCCAGCAGTTACTCCCACAAAACGAACACTGAAGCTTTCTTT	CASSYSHKTNTEAFF
TRBJ2-5	TRBV7-3	NA	TRBD2	TGTGCCAGCAGCCCTAATCGGGAGGGTTCGGAGACCCAGTACTTC	CASSPNREGSETQYF
TRBJ1-2	TRBV5-4	NA	NA	TGTGCCAGCAGCTTGGTGCAGGGGCAGGGCTATGGCTACACCTTC	CASSLVQGQGYGYTF
TRBJ2-1	TRBV5-1	NA	TRBD2	TGCGCCAGCAGCGGAAACAGTCCGGGGGGGAAATATGAGCAGTTCTTC	CASSGNSPGGKYEQFF
TRBJ2-1	TRBV6-6	NA	TRBD2	TGTGCCAGCAGTAATAGCGGGAGGGGATACAATGAGCAGTTCTTC	CASSNSGRGYNEQFF
TRBJ1-3	TRBV12-5	NA	NA	TGTTCCGTAGAACTCACTGGTTTGACCCTCACGGGGAACACCATATATTTT	CSVELTGLTLTGNTIYF
TRBJ2-4	TRBV6-1	once	NA	TGTGCCAGCAGCACGGAAGGCCTGGTTGGGGCCCCGCGGAGCTTC	CASSTEGLVGAPRSF
TRBJ2-2	TRBV7-3	NA	NA	TGTGCCAGCAGCTTTAATCAGATTCCGGGACTTAGTGACGGGGAGCTGTTTTTT	CASSFNQIPGLSDGELFF
TRBJ1-1	TRBV4-3	NA	NA	TGCGCCAGCAGCCAGGAACCTAATAGAGCTTTCTTT	CASSQEPNRAFF
TRBJ2-1	TRBV29-1	NA	TRBD1	TGCAGCGCCGGATACAGGGGGCTGTCCTACAATGAGCAGTTCTTC	CSAGYRGLSYNEQFF
TRBJ1-6	TRBV6-1	NA	NA	TGTGCCAGCAGTGAAGCCGACAGAAGACCCCTCCACTTT	CASSEADRRPLHF
TRBJ1-1	TRBV13	NA	NA	TGTGCCAGCAGCTTAGTTACAGGGAACACTGAAGCTTTCTTT	CASSLVTGNTEAFF
TRBJ1-5	TRBV28	once	TRBD1	TGTGCCAGCAGTCTGCCGGGACAGGCTTTTCGGAGCAATCAGCCCCAGCATTTT	CASSLPGQAFRSNQPQHF
TRBJ1-3	TRBV6-1	NA	NA	TGTGCCAGCAGCGACAGGACCCTCGGAGGAAACACCATATATTTT	CASSDRTLGGNTIYF
TRBJ2-7	TRBV7-9	NA	NA	TGTGCCAGCAGACCATCGACAGGCTCCACCTCCTACGAGCAGTACTTC	CASRPSTGSTSYEQYF
TRBJ2-6	TRBV2	NA	NA	TGTGCCAGCAGCCGGGACGTTACCTCCTCTGGGGCCAACGTCCTGACTTTC	CASSRDVTSSGANVLTF
TRBJ1-2	TRBV7-2	NA	TRBD1	TGTGCCAGCAGCTTAGCGCAGGGACAGAGATATGGCTACACCTTC	CASSLAQGQRYGYTF
TRBJ2-7	TRBV7-2	NA	NA	TGTGCCAGCAGCTGGGACTGGCAGGGTTACGAGCAGTACTTC	CASSWDWQGYEQYF
TRBJ1-5	TRBV2	NA	TRBD1	TGTGCCAGCAGTGAATACGGTTTTCAGCTGCAGGGGGGGAAGCCCCAGCATTTT	CASSEYGFQLQGGKPQHF
TRBJ2-7	TRBV20-1	NA	NA	TGCAGTGCTTATCTGCCCTACGAGCAGTACTTC	CSAYLPYEQYF
TRBJ2-5	TRBV7-3	once	NA	TGTGCCAGCAGCTTAACCGGGCGGCCCCAAGAGACCCAGTACTTC	CASSLTGRPQETQYF
TRBJ1-2	TRBV19	NA	NA	TGTGCCAGTAGCCTGGACAGTCTCTATGGCTACACCTTC	CASSLDSLYGYTF
TRBJ2-3	TRBV6-5	NA	TRBD1	TGTGCCAGCAGTTTCTGGGACAACACAGGGGTAACGCAGTATTTT	CASSFWDNTGVTQYF
TRBJ1-2	TRBV29-1	NA	TRBD1	TGCAGCGTTGCGAGGGGGCTTGGGGGAGGCTACACCTTC	CSVARGLGGGYTF
TRBJ2-7	TRBV7-2	NA	TRBD2	TGTGCCAGCAGCTTAAGCGGGAGGGGGACCGGTACGACGTACTTC	CASSLSGRGTGTTYF
TRBJ2-3	TRBV18	NA	TRBD2	TGTGCCAGCTCACCAGGTCTAGCGGGGGTGAAAGATACGCAGTATTTT	CASSPGLAGVKDTQYF
TRBJ2-1	TRBV19	NA	NA	TGTGCCAGTTCCCAGGGGGGGCGCCTGGTCTACAATGAGCAGTTCTTC	CASSQGGRLVYNEQFF
TRBJ1-4	TRBV15	NA	NA	TGTGCCACCAGCAGGGGTAGCCAGGACAGCCCTAATGAAAAACTGTTTTTT	CATSRGSQDSPNEKLFF
TRBJ2-7	TRBV6-6	NA	NA	TGTGCCAGCAGTGACGGGACTCCGATCTGCGAGCAGTACTTC	CASSDGTPICEQYF
TRBJ2-1	TRBV7-3	NA	NA	TGTGCCAGCAGCTCTACGCGAGAAATCAATGAGCAGTTCTTC	CASSSTREINEQFF
TRBJ2-7	TRBV19	NA	NA	TGTGCCAGTAGTATGGATCCGGGGACCTACGAGCAGTACTTC	CASSMDPGTYEQYF
TRBJ2-5	TRBV15	few	NA	TGTGCCACCAGCTTAATGGACCCCCTCGGGACCCAGTACTTC	CATSLMDPLGTQYF